The source of this TCR beta chain is a study of human T cells and chemical hapten exposure. Study-wide context: Patch tests put 0.01% DPC on the upper back, read at 6 days. Overall study results and limits: Positively correlated with patch test score were the counts of PT1 expanded TCRs. Compared to controls, expanded TCRs made significantly more large clusters of similar CDR3s.

As for this clonotype: Its antigen remains unknown.

CDR1 is SGHVS and CDR2 is FQNEAQ in the germline V gene. Trimming cost V 5 bases and J 6 bases, with 16 bases left between them. The CDR3 has 14 residues. Time point: pre-sensitization, week 0. Treatment in this sample: therapeutic diphenylcyclopropenone sensitization with weekly scalp DPC. TCRdb redid the calling of the RACE reads with MiXCR, one entry per CDR3 protein. The profile covers a few hundred thousand distinct CDR3 sequences, with 4.5% to 7% appearing a single time and roughly 8.2% taken by the ten largest. The sequence derives from a woman between 18 and 29 years old with alopecia areata. Some clones in this sample may be carry-over from other donors' samples. The V call is TRBV7-8, the J call TRBJ1-1, with a possible D match to TRBD1 (6 bases). The sample here was whole blood, taken in connection with sensitization to the hapten diphenylcyclopropenone (DPC). CDR3 protein: CASSPRLTGSEAFF. CDR3 coding DNA: TGTGCCAGCAGCCCAAGACTGACAGGATCTGAAGCTTTCTTT.